Shown below are 26 T cell receptor beta chains from a single sample sequenced in a study of identical twins (dated by TCRdb to the mid-2010s). The library was made by 5' RACE. Instrument on record: Illumina HiSeq 2000. TCRdb's own reprocessing of the public reads used fastp at Q25 and MiXCR and kept productive beta chains. Here each entry gathers all rows of one CDR3 protein and keeps the most common genes and DNA. The sample contains roughly 1.6 million distinct CDR3 sequences, roughly a third of them found a single time. The ten largest clones represent about 0.25% of the sample. What was sequenced was cord blood. Receptors originate from a newborn girl in good health.

The chain links TRBV20-1 to TRBJ2-3, with unresolved D. The CDR3 runs 13 residues. Germline-derived CDR1 and CDR2 are DFQATT and SNEGSKA (reference sequence). V lost 5 bases and J 3 bases, leaving 12 bases between the germline ends. CDR3 bases: TGCAGTGCTGCGGCCGTGACGACAGATACGCAGTATTTT. It specifies CSAAAVTTDTQYF.

The table lists this clonotype with a few counts. The chain combines TRBV20-1 with TRBJ2-7; perhaps TRBD2 as D (7 bases). The CDR3 runs to 13 residues. CDR1 and CDR2 (germline): DFQATT, SNEGSKA (reference sequence). Trimming pared 5 bases from V and 4 bases from J, leaving 15 bases between. The CDR3 bases are TGCAGTGCTGGAAGGGGGAGGGATTACGAGCAGTACTTC. Its translation is CSAGRGRDYEQYF.

This clonotype was observed a handful of times. The chain links TRBV9 to TRBJ1-5; no clear D. V was trimmed by 0 bases and J by 6 bases, leaving 13 bases between them. Germline V gives CDR1 SGDLS, CDR2 YYNGEE. The CDR3 consists of 15 residues. The CDR3 sequence: CASSVGALAGQPQHF. CDR3 nucleotides: TGTGCCAGCAGCGTAGGGGCGCTGGCCGGTCAGCCCCAGCATTTT. The full variable domain, with the rest looked up from reference TRBV9 and TRBJ1-5, is DSGVTQTPKHLITATGQRVTLRCSPRSGDLSVYWYQQSLDQGLQFLIQYYNGEERAKGNILERFSAQQFPDLHSELNLSSLELGDSALYFCASSVGALAGQPQHFGDGTRLSIL.

This clonotype was picked up a small number of times. This rearrangement joins TRBV18 to TRBJ2-7; D is unclear. V lost 0 bases to trimming and J lost 2 bases, with 8 bases between them. CDR1 and CDR2 from the germline V gene are KGHSH and LQKENI. The CDR3 is made up of 14 amino acids. The CDR3 spells CASSPPNVAYEQYF. The DNA for the CDR3 is TGTGCCAGCTCACCACCAAACGTTGCCTACGAGCAGTACTTC.

The chain carries TRBV2 and TRBJ2-5; perhaps D is TRBD1 or TRBD2 (5 bases each). Trimming removed 6 bases from V and 4 bases from J, with 6 bases in between. The CDR3 covers 11 residues. Germline CDR1 SNHLY, CDR2 FYNNEI. DNA for the CDR3: TGTGCCAGCAGCGGGACAGAGACCCAGTACTTC. This encodes CASSGTETQYF.

This chain uses TRBV4-2 with TRBJ1-1; 10 nucleotides match TRBD1. This CDR3 region has 17 residues. The germline V gene has CDR1 LGHNA and CDR2 YNFKEQ. The V gene end was trimmed by 4 bases and the J gene end by 6 bases; junction bases not matched to a gene: 14. CDR3 DNA sequence: TGTGCCAGCAGCCGCACCAAGACAGGGGGCATGGGTGCTGAAGCTTTCTTT. Translating gives CASSRTKTGGMGAEAFF.

J is TRBJ1-5 and V is TRBV1. TRBV1 is assigned pseudogene status. This CDR3 comprises 13 residues. The CDR3 sequence is CTSSRAWDQPQHF. CDR3 nucleotides: TGCACCAGCAGCCGGGCTTGGGATCAGCCCCAGCATTTT.

The rearrangement uses TRBV4-1 and TRBJ2-3, with D unresolved. Trimming left V 0 bases short and J 5 bases short, with 9 bases between. Germline CDR1 is MGHRA and CDR2 is YSYEKL. There are 14 residues in the CDR3. The DNA of the CDR3 is TGCGCCAGCAGCCAAGAAACTTGGAAAGATACGCAGTATTTT. The encoded protein is CASSQETWKDTQYF.

This chain connects TRBV27 to TRBJ2-1; 7 bases match TRBD1. Trimming at V came to 10 bases and at J to 2 bases, leaving 5 bases not matched to a gene. The germline CDR1 and CDR2 sequences are MNHEY and SMNVEV (reference sequence). The CDR3 covers 13 residues. The CDR3 DNA sequence: TGTGCCAACCCGGGACAGCCCTACAATGAGCAGTTCTTC. As protein: CANPGQPYNEQFF.

This clonotype was detected many times. The chain is built from TRBV29-1 and TRBJ2-1; a weak D match, TRBD1 (5 bases). V was cut by 1 base and J by 9 bases, with 16 bases left in between. The germline CDR1 and CDR2 sequences are SQVTM and ANQGSEA. The CDR3 contains 14 residues. The CDR3 region has the DNA TGCAGCGTTGAAGGGCAGGGTTGGGTTACTGAGCAGTTCTTC. Protein sequence: CSVEGQGWVTEQFF.

The V and J genes are TRBV6-2 or TRBV6-3 and TRBJ2-2, with 7 positions matching TRBD1. CDR1 is MNHEY and CDR2 is SVGEGT in the germline V gene. J lost 4 bases, V lost 6 bases, and 8 bases had no gene match. The CDR3 has 15 residues. The CDR3 sequence: CASRNIHRGTGELFF. As DNA, the CDR3 is TGTGCCAGCAGAAATATCCACAGGGGCACCGGGGAGCTGTTTTTT.

This clonotype was seen a handful of times. This sequence joins TRBV3-1 and TRBJ1-1, with 7 positions matching TRBD1. V was clipped by 3 bases and J by 3 bases; unmatched bases: 4. Germline loops: CDR1 LGHDT, CDR2 YNNKEL (reference sequence). The CDR3 extends over 14 amino acids. The CDR3 region is CASSQAGGYTEAFF. The CDR3 nucleotides are TGTGCCAGCAGCCAGGCAGGGGGATACACTGAAGCTTTCTTT.

This clonotype was seen a handful of times. The gene calls are TRBV29-1 and TRBJ2-3; 12 bases are shared with TRBD1. From germline, CDR1 is SQVTM and CDR2 ANQGSEA. The CDR3 is made up of 14 amino acids. J was trimmed by 0 bases and V by 7 bases; bases with no gene match: 2. CDR3: CSGGTGGSTDTQYF. The CDR3, as DNA: TGCAGCGGGGGGACAGGGGGCAGCACAGATACGCAGTATTTT.

The rearrangement joins TRBV7-8 to TRBJ2-5; D is ambiguous. V lost 8 bases and J 1 base, leaving 8 bases between the germline ends. Germline CDR1 is SGHVS and CDR2 is FQNEAQ. The CDR3 has 12 amino acids. For the CDR3, the DNA is TGTGCCAGCCGGCGGATCCAAGAGACCCAGTACTTC. This translates into CASRRIQETQYF. Full variable domain (missing parts from reference TRBV7-8 and TRBJ2-5): GAGVSQSPRYKVAKRGQDVALRCDPISGHVSLFWYQQALGQGPEFLTYFQNEAQLDKSGLPSDRFFAERPEGSVSTLKIQRTQQEDSAVYLCASRRIQETQYFGPGTRLLVL.

This chain joins TRBV12-3 or TRBV12-4 and TRBJ1-2; 8 bases match TRBD1. The CDR3 totals 14 residues. V shed 4 bases and J 8 bases; nucleotides not matched to a gene: 9. The CDR3 here is CASSSRGQGQGYTF. DNA for the CDR3: TGTGCCAGCAGTTCCCGAGGACAGGGACAAGGCTACACCTTC.

The chain has TRBV27 and TRBJ1-6; D call uncertain. The V end was cut by 8 bases, the J end by 5 bases, with 19 bases between. Germline CDR1 reads MNHEY; CDR2 reads SMNVEV (reference sequence). This CDR3 region has 16 residues. As DNA, the CDR3 is TGTGCCAGCTGGACGTCTTTCGGGATTCATAATTCACCCCTCCACTTT. As protein: CASWTSFGIHNSPLHF.

The chain uses TRBV5-1 and TRBJ1-2; 11 nucleotides line up with TRBD1. The germline V gene encodes CDR1 SGHRS and CDR2 YFSETQ. The CDR3 consists of 17 residues. Trimming removed 0 bases from V and 6 bases from J; junction bases left unmatched: 10. The CDR3 spells CASSLGQLGQGGHGYTF. The DNA for the CDR3 is TGCGCCAGCAGCTTGGGCCAACTGGGACAGGGGGGCCATGGCTACACCTTC.

This clonotype showed up just a few times. This chain uses TRBV19 with TRBJ1-2; D gene ambiguous. Per germline, CDR1 LNHDA and CDR2 SQIVND (reference sequence). The CDR3 covers 12 residues. V lost 3 bases to trimming and J lost 8 bases, with 10 bases between them. The DNA for the CDR3 is TGTGCCAGTAGTATGAACAGTGTGGGCTACACCTTC. Its protein product is CASSMNSVGYTF.

This clonotype has more than one count but fewer than ten. This rearrangement joins TRBV5-6 to TRBJ2-4, with a tentative D call TRBD2 (5 bases). The end of the DNA is better explained by TRBJ2-7, so the J call may be wrong. CDR1 and CDR2 (germline): SGHDT, YYEEEE. There are 14 residues in the CDR3. The CDR3 bases are TGTGCCAGCAGCCCCCCGCGACGGGGCTACGAGCAGTACTTC. This sequence encodes CASSPPRRGYEQYF.

The J gene is TRBJ2-3, the V gene TRBV5-1, with 7 bases that match TRBD1. Germline V lookup: CDR1 SGHRS, CDR2 YFSETQ. V lost 2 bases, J lost 7 bases, and 7 bases stayed unmatched. The CDR3 covers 14 residues. The CDR3 region is CASSLQGRENTQYF. The DNA of the CDR3 is TGCGCCAGCAGCTTACAGGGGAGAGAAAATACGCAGTATTTT.

This chain uses TRBV20-1 with TRBJ2-1, with 9 bases identical to TRBD2. CDR1 and CDR2 from the germline V gene are DFQATT and SNEGSKA (reference sequence). The CDR3 sequence is 12 residues long. CDR3 protein: CSGSGRIDEQFF. CDR3 in DNA: TGCAGCGGGAGCGGGAGGATCGATGAGCAGTTCTTC.

The chain employs TRBV5-1 and TRBJ2-1; TRBD2 matches 14 bases. From germline, CDR1 is SGHRS and CDR2 YFSETQ. With 0 bases clipped from V and 4 bases from J, the junction kept 9 bases outside the gene matches. The CDR3 has 19 residues. The CDR3 nucleotides read TGCGCCAGCAGCTTGGAAGGACAGGGACTAGCGGGGGATTACAATGAGCAGTTCTTC. Translated, it gives CASSLEGQGLAGDYNEQFF.

The chain carries TRBV6-1 and TRBJ2-6; either TRBD1 or TRBD2 may supply D (5 bases each). Germline V lookup: CDR1 MNHNS, CDR2 SASEGT. V lost 7 bases, J lost 0 bases, and 10 bases lay in between. The CDR3 contains 15 residues. The chain's CDR3 is CASIRGSSGANVLTF. CDR3 in DNA: TGTGCCAGCATTCGGGGCAGCTCTGGGGCCAACGTCCTGACTTTC.

Only a few counts were recorded for this clonotype. CDR3: CSALRTSDHNEQFF. In nucleotides, the CDR3 is TGCAGTGCTTTGAGGACTAGCGACCACAATGAGCAGTTCTTC. This rearrangement joins TRBV20-1 to TRBJ2-1; 9 bases line up with TRBD2. Germline loops: CDR1 DFQATT, CDR2 SNEGSKA (reference sequence). CDR3 length equals 14 residues. J gave up 5 bases and V 5 bases, and 7 bases lay outside the gene matches.

This chain uses TRBV10-3 with TRBJ2-2, with TRBD2 as a possible D gene (5 bases). Trimming shortened V by 9 bases and J by 6 bases, and 17 bases separated the two germline ends. Germline V gene data show CDR1 as ENHRY and CDR2 as SYGVKD. The CDR3 length is 14 residues. The DNA for the CDR3 is TGTGCCATACATTCGGACTTCGTGGCCGGGGAGCTGTTTTTT. This encodes CAIHSDFVAGELFF.

Points on this clonotype: The junction shows a germline mismatch at one end, possibly a read error. V usage is TRBV20-1 and J usage is TRBJ2-1; D may be TRBD2 (5 bases). Looked up from germline, CDR1 is DFQATT and CDR2 is SNEGSKA (reference sequence). The CDR3 has 14 amino acids. The CDR3 protein is CSARGGQLYDEQFF. The CDR3 DNA reads as TGCAGTGCTAGGGGCGGGCAGCTCTACGATGAGCAGTTCTTC.